The clone carrying this T cell receptor (beta chain) was counted a few times. Its antigen is still unknown. The conserved final phenylalanine or tryptophan is absent from the CDR3, which likely points to a read error. There were TCR beta CDR3 regions amplified from RNA transcripts. With the HTBI primer set, the TCR CDR3 went through a first round of RT-PCR. TCRdb passed the multiplex PCR reads through MiXCR, listing each CDR3 protein once. The sample lists under 400,000 distinct CDR3 sequences, 13% occurring once. These data come from a study of T cells in Graves' hyperthyroidism and ophthalmopathy. The study's findings and limits: Researchers found most expanded thyroid clonotypes above 0.001 in blood as well.

The J segment lost 6 bases and the V segment lost 1 base, leaving 2 bases of the junction unmatched. CDR3 length equals 13 residues. Germline lookup yields CDR1 SEHNR and CDR2 FQNEAQ (reference sequence). The chain combines TRBV7-9 with TRBJ2-7; 8 bases fit TRBD2. The receptor's source is a woman between 18 and 30 years old with Graves' hyperthyroidism. Sequenced: blood. The CDR3 DNA is TGTGCCAGCAGCTTAGTACTAGCGGTCGAGCAGTACCTC. Translating it yields CASSLVLAVEQYL.